This TCR beta chain came from a study of blood T cell repertoires in COVID-19. Study in general: From the United States, Italy and Spain came samples of acute and convalescent COVID-19. In each case, the material was cDNA or gDNA derived from T cells, B-cell-depleted T cells, or PBMCs.

Methods used by the authors: Reference gene primers were amplified, and this amplification served to estimate nucleated cell counts. Some clones are missing from TCRdb's copy, which holds only in-frame ones; the method was immunoSEQ multiplex PCR. The V and J calls and clone size are taken from that table; D and trimming were inferred from the DNA. The sample includes some 220,000 clones, over 70% seen only once; the top ten take about 7%. The CDR3 consists of 14 residues. The V gene lost 2 bases and the J gene lost 7 bases, with 12 bases spanning the gap. The germline gives CDR1 SGDLS, CDR2 YYNGEE. The chain links TRBV9 to TRBJ2-2; D might be TRBD1 (5 bases). Specimen: peripheral blood. This receptor was obtained from a woman aged 70-85 years with acute or convalescent COVID-19. The DNA of the CDR3 is TGTGCCAGCAGCGTGCTTCAAGGGGTCGGGGAGCTGTTTTTT. It encodes CASSVLQGVGELFF.